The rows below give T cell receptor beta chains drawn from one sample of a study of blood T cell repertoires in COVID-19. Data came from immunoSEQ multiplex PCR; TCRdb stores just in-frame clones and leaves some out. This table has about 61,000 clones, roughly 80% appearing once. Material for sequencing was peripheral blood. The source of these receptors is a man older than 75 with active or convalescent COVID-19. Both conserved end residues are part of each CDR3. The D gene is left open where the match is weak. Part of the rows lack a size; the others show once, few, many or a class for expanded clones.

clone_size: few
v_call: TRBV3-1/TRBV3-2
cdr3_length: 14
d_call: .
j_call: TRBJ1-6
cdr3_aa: CASSQGPRNSPLHF
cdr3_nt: TGTGCCAGCAGCCAAGGCCCCAGGAATTCACCCCTCCACTTT

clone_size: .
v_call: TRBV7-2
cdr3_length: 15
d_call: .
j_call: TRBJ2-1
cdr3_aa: CASSYSGIPYNEQFF
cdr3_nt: TGTGCCAGCAGCTACTCAGGGATCCCCTACAATGAGCAGTTCTTC

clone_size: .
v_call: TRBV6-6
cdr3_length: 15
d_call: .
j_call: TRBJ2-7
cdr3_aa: CASMGGQRSSYEQYF
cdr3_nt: TGTGCCAGCATGGGGGGTCAGCGGAGCTCCTACGAGCAGTACTTC

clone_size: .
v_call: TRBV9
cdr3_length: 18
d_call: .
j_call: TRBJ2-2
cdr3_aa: CASSVEAWGGLGSGELFF
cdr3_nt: TGTGCCAGCAGCGTAGAGGCTTGGGGCGGCTTGGGGTCCGGGGAGCTGTTTTTT

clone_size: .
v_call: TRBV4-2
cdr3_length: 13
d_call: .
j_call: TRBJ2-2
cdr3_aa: CASSRETEGELFF
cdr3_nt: TGTGCCAGCAGTCGTGAGACGGAGGGGGAGCTGTTTTTT

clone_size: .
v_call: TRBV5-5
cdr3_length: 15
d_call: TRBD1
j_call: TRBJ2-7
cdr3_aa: CASSKRLGQTYEQYF
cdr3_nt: TGTGCCAGCAGTAAACGGTTGGGACAGACCTACGAGCAGTACTTC

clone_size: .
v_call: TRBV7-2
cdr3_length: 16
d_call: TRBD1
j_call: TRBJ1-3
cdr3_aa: CASSRGQATSGNTIYF
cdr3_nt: TGTGCCAGCAGCCGGGGACAGGCGACTTCTGGAAACACCATATATTTT

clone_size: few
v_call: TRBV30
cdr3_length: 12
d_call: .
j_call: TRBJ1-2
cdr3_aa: CAWSSDRGGYTF
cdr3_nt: TGTGCCTGGAGTTCAGATCGGGGTGGCTACACCTTC

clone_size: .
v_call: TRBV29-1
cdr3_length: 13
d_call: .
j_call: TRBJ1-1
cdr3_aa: CSVVGGAGTEAFF
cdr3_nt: TGCAGCGTTGTAGGGGGGGCTGGCACTGAAGCTTTCTTT

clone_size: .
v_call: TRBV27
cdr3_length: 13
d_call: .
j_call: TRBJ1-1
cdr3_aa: CASSLGPNTEAFF
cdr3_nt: TGTGCCAGCAGTTTGGGGCCGAACACTGAAGCTTTCTTT

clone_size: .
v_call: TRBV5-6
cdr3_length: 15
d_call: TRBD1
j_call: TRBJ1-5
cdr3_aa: CASSLLTGVSQPQHF
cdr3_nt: TGTGCCAGCAGCTTACTAACAGGGGTTTCACAGCCCCAGCATTTT

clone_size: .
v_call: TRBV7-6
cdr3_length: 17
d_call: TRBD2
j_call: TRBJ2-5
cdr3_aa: CASSLGGLAGARETQYF
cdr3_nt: TGTGCCAGCAGCTTAGGTGGCTTAGCGGGGGCCCGGGAGACCCAGTACTTC

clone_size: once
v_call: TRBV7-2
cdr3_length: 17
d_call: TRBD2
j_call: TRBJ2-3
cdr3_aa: CASSQQTSGRALDTQYF
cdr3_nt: TGTGCCAGCAGCCAACAAACTAGCGGGAGGGCGTTAGATACGCAGTATTTT